The following is a T cell receptor (beta chain) sequence with its context. Its antigen is unknown. This sequence may be a read error, since a much larger clone differs from it by one base. Study observations and caveats: The larger cohort examined one V-J beta rearrangement, not whole repertoires.

Constant-region reverse primers amplified full-length variable regions, followed by semi-nested Nested Universal Primer A PCR. TCRdb fed the 5' RACE reads into MiXCR, producing one record per CDR3 protein. The table has tens of thousands of distinct CDR3 sequences, less than 30% seen once. Looked up from germline, CDR1 is MNHEY and CDR2 is SVGAGI. The CDR3 covers 14 residues. Trimming removed 7 bases from V and 4 bases from J; junction bases left unmatched: 5. Cells sorted as Tregs were CD4+, CD25+ and CD127-/low. Sequencing was carried out using tumor-infiltrating Tregs sorted from the breast tumor. The sequence derives from a female donor with breast cancer. The chain has TRBV6-5 and TRBJ1-5; 9 positions match TRBD1. The CDR3 DNA is TGTGCCAGCAAAGGGACAGGGAGAAATCAGCCCCAGCATTTT. Translating gives CASKGTGRNQPQHF.